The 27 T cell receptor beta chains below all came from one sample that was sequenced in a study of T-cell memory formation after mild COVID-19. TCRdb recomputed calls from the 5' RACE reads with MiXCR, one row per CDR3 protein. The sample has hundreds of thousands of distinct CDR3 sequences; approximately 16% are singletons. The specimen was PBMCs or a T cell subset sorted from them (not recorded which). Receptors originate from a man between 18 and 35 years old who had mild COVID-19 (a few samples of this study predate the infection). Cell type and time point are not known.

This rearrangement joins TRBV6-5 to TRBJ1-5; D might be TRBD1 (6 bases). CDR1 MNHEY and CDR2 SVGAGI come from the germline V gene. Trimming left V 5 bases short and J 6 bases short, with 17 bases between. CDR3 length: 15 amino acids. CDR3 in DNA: TGTGCCAGCAGTAAGGGGCAGGGGCTGCCTCAGCCCCAGCATTTT. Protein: CASSKGQGLPQPQHF.

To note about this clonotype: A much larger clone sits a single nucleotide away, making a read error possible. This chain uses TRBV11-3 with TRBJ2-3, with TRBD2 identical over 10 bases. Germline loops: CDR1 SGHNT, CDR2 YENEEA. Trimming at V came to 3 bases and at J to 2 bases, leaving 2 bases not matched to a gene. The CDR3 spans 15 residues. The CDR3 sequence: CASSFSGGFTDTQYF. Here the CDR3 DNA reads TGTGCCAGCAGCTTTAGCGGGGGGTTCACAGATACGCAGTATTTT.

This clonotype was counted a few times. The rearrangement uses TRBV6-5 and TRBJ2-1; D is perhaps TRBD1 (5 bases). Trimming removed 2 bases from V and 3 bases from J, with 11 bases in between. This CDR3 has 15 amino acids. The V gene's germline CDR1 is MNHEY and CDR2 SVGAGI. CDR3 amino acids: CASSYGALSYNEQFF. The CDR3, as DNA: TGTGCCAGCAGTTACGGGGCCCTAAGCTACAATGAGCAGTTCTTC.

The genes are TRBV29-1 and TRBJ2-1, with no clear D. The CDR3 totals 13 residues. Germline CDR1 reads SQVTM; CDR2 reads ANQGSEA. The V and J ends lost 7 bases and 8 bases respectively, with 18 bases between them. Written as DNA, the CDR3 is TGCAGCGCCTACTACACCTTGGGCGATGAGCAGTTCTTC. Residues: CSAYYTLGDEQFF.

The CDR3 DNA reads as TGTGCCAGCAGCCACGTGGGGACTTGGGAGACCCAGTACTTC. This sequence encodes CASSHVGTWETQYF. The chain joins TRBV5-6 to TRBJ2-5; a weak D match, TRBD2 (6 bases). Germline-derived CDR1 and CDR2 are SGHDT and YYEEEE. V gave up 4 bases and J gave up 5 bases, with 15 bases separating them. The CDR3 sequence is 14 residues long. Full variable domain (remainder filled in from reference TRBV5-6 and TRBJ2-5): DAGVTQSPTHLIKTRGQQVTLRCSPKSGHDTVSWYQQALGQGPQFIFQYYEEEERQRGNFPDRFSGHQFPNYSSELNVNALLLGDSALYLCASSHVGTWETQYFGPGTRLLVL.

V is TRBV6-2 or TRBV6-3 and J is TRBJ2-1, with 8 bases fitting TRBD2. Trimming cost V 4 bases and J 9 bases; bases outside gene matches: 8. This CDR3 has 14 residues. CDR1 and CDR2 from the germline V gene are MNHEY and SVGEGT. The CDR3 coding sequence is TGTGCCAGCAGTTTCGCGGGGGGAACTGGTGAGCAGTTCTTC. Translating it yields CASSFAGGTGEQFF.

Written as DNA, the CDR3 is TGCGCCAGCAGCCCAACCCAGGGGGGGGATTCACCCCTCCACTTT. Protein: CASSPTQGGDSPLHF. The genes are TRBV5-1 and TRBJ1-6, with 7 bases fitting TRBD1. The J segment lost 8 bases and the V segment lost 4 bases, leaving 9 bases of the junction unmatched. This CDR3 has 15 residues. CDR1 and CDR2 (germline): SGHRS, YFSETQ.

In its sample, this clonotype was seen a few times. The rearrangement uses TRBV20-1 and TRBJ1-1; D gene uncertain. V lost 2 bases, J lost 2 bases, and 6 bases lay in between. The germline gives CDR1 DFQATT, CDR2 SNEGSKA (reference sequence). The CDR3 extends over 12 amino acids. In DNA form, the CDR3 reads TGCAGTGCTAGACGGCTAAACACTGAAGCTTTCTTT. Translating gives CSARRLNTEAFF.

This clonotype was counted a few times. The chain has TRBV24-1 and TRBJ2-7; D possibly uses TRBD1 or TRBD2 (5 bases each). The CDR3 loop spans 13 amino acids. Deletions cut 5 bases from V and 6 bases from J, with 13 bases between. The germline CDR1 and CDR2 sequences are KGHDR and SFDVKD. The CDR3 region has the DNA TGTGCCACCAGTGGAGGGGCTGGGGTCGAGCAGTACTTC. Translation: CATSGGAGVEQYF.

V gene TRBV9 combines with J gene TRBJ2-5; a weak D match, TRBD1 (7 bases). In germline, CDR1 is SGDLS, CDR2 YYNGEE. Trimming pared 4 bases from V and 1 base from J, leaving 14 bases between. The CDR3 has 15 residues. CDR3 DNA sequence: TGTGCCAGCAGCCCTAACAGGGGAGGCCAAGAGACCCAGTACTTC. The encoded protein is CASSPNRGGQETQYF.

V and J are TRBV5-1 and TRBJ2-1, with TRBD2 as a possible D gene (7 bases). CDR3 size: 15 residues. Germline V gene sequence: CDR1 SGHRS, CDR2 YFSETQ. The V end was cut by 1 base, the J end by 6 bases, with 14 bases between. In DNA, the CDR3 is TGCGCCAGCAGCTTGTCGGGGGGCCCTAGCAATGAGCAGTTCTTC. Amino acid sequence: CASSLSGGPSNEQFF.

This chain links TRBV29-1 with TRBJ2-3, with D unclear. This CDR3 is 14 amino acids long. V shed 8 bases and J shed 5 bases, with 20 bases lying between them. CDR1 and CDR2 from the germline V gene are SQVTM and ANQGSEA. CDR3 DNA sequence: TGCAGCTCCAGACCGAGCAGGATGGGAGATACGCAGTATTTT. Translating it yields CSSRPSRMGDTQYF.

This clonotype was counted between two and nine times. CDR3 loop: CASSIREFTEAFF. The CDR3 region has the DNA TGTGCCAGCAGTATCAGGGAATTCACTGAAGCTTTCTTT. The chain combines TRBV12-3 or TRBV12-4 with TRBJ1-1, with D perhaps matching TRBD1 (5 bases). The V gene lost 5 bases and the J gene lost 4 bases, with 11 bases spanning the gap. The CDR3 extends over 13 amino acids.

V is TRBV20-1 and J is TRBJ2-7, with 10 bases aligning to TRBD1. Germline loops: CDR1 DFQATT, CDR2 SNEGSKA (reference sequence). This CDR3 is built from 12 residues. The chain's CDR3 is CSSRDRGYEQYV. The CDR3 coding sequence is TGCAGCTCTCGGGACAGGGGCTACGAGCAGTACGTC.

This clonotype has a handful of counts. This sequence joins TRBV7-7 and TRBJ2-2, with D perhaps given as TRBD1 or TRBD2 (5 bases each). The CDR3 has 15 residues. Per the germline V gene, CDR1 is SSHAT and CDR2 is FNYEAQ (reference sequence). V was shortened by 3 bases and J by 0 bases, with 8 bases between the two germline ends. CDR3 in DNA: TGTGCCAGCAGCTTGACAGCGGCGAACACCGGGGAGCTGTTTTTT. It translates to CASSLTAANTGELFF.

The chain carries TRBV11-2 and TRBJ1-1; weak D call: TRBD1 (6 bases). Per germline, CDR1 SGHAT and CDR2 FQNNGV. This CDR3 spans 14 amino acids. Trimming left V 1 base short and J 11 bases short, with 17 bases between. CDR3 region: CASSLGRTTGLAFF. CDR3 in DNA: TGTGCCAGCAGCTTAGGCCGCACCACAGGGCTCGCTTTCTTT.

Here the CDR3 reads CASSVEGVGVMNTEAFF. In DNA, the CDR3 is TGTGCCAGCAGCGTAGAGGGTGTCGGGGTGATGAACACTGAAGCTTTCTTT. The V call is TRBV9, the J call TRBJ1-1; D remains ambiguous. Trimming took off 0 bases at V and 0 bases at J, with 15 bases between the two ends. The CDR3 spans 17 residues. CDR1 SGDLS and CDR2 YYNGEE come from the germline V gene.

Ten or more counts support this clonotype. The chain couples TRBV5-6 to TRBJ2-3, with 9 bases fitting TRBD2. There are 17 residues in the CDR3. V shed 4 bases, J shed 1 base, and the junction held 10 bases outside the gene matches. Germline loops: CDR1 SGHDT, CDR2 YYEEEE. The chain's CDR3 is CASSRLGAGGGTDTQYF. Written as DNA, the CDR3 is TGTGCCAGCAGCCGCCTCGGAGCGGGGGGTGGCACAGATACGCAGTATTTT.

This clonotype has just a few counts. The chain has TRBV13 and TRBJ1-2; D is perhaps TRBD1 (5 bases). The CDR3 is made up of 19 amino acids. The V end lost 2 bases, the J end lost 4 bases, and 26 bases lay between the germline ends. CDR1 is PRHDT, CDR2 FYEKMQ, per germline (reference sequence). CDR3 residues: CASSLYRKGLHTPIYGYTF. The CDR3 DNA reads TGTGCCAGCAGCTTATACCGCAAGGGGCTCCACACCCCGATCTATGGCTACACCTTC. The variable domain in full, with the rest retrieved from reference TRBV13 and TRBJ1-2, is AAGVIQSPRHLIKEKRETATLKCYPIPRHDTVYWYQQGPGQDPQFLISFYEKMQSDKGSIPDRFSAQQFSDYHSELNMSSLELGDSALYFCASSLYRKGLHTPIYGYTFGSGTRLTVV.

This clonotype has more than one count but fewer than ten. As DNA, the CDR3 is TGTGCCAGTTCCGGGACCCAACTAGACGGAACTAATGAAAAACTGTTTTTT. Protein: CASSGTQLDGTNEKLFF. The V and J genes are TRBV19 and TRBJ1-4; weak D call: TRBD1 (5 bases). The V end lost 8 bases, the J end lost 1 base, and 20 bases lay between the germline ends. From germline, CDR1 is LNHDA and CDR2 SQIVND (reference sequence). This CDR3 contains 17 residues. Full variable domain (missing parts from reference TRBV19 and TRBJ1-4): DGGITQSPKYLFRKEGQNVTLSCEQNLNHDAMYWYRQDPGQGLRLIYYSQIVNDFQKGDIAEGYSVSREKKESFPLTVTSAQKNPTAFYLCASSGTQLDGTNEKLFFGSGTQLSVL.

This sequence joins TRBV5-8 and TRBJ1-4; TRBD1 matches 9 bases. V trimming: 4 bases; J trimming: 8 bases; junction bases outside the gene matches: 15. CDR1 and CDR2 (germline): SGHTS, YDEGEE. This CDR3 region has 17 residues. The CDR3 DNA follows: TGTGCCAGCAGCGGGGGACAGGGCCTGGGGGTTGGCGAAAAACTGTTTTTT. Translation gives CASSGGQGLGVGEKLFF.

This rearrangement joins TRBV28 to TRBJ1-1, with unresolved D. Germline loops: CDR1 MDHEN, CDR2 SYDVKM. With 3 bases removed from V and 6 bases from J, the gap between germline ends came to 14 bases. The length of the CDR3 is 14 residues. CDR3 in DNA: TGTGCCAGCAGTTTCGGTCCGACGGGCGCTGAAGCTTTCTTT. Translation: CASSFGPTGAEAFF.

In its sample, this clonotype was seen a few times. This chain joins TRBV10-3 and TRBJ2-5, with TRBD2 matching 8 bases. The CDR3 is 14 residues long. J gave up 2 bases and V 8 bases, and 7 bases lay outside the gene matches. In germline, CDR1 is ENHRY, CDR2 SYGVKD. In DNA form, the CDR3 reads TGTGCCATCGGGGGACGGGGGGGACAAGAGACCCAGTACTTC. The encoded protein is CAIGGRGGQETQYF.

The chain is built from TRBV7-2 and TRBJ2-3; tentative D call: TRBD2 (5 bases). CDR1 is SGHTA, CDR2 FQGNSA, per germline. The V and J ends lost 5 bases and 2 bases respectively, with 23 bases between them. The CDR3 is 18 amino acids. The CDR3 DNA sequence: TGTGCCAGCAGCCCCCCCCCGAATATCGGACGGGACACAGATACGCAGTATTTT. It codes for CASSPPPNIGRDTDTQYF. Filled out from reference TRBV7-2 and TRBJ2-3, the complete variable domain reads GAGVSQSPSNKVTEKGKDVELRCDPISGHTALYWYRQSLGQGLEFLIYFQGNSAPDKSGLPSDRFSAERTGGSVSTLTIQRTQQEDSAVYLCASSPPPNIGRDTDTQYFGPGTRLTVL.

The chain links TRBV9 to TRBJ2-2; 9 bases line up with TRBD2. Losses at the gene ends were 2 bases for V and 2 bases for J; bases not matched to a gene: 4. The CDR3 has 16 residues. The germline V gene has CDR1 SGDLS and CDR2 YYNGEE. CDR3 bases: TGTGCCAGCAGCGTTGAGCGGGGGGTCAACACCGGGGAGCTGTTTTTT. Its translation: CASSVERGVNTGELFF.

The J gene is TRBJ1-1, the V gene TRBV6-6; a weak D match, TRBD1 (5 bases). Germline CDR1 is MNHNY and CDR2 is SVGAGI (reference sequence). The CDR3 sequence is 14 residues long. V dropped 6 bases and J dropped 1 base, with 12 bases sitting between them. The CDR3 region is CASSSRVSNTEAFF. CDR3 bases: TGTGCCAGCAGCTCCAGGGTGTCGAACACTGAAGCTTTCTTT.

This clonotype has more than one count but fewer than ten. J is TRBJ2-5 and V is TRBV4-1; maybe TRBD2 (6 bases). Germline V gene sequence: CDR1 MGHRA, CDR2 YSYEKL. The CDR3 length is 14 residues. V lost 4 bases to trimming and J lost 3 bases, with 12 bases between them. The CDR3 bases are TGCGCCAGCAGCCCCGAGGGAGGAGAAGAGACCCAGTACTTC. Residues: CASSPEGGEETQYF.